This paragraph reports one TCR beta chain. Sequencing was performed with immunoSEQ multiplex PCR; in TCRdb, only in-frame clones are kept and a portion is missing. The table lists about 250,000 clones, around 89% of them singletons. The sample originates from a study of blood T cell repertoires in COVID-19. Study as a whole: Nucleic acid was either cDNA or gDNA, and it came from T cells, B-cell-depleted T cells, or PBMCs.

CDR3 size: 15 residues. Germline trimming cut 3 bases from V and 7 bases from J; bases unmatched to any gene: 7. The V gene's germline CDR1 is SGDLS and CDR2 YYNGEE. The sample was peripheral blood. The rearrangement joins TRBV9 to TRBJ1-4; 9 bases match TRBD1. The TCR sequence derives from a woman aged 30 to 39 with COVID-19, enrolled during active disease. CDR3 sequence (DNA): TGTGCCAGCAGCGCCGGGGACAGGGAAATTGAAAAACTGTTTTTT. Translating it yields CASSAGDREIEKLFF. The full variable domain, in which reference TRBV9 and TRBJ1-4 provide the parts outside the CDR3, is DSGVTQTPKHLITATGQRVTLRCSPRSGDLSVYWYQQSLDQGLQFLIQYYNGEERAKGNILERFSAQQFPDLHSELNLSSLELGDSALYFCASSAGDREIEKLFFGSGTQLSVL.